This TCR beta chain was profiled in a study of memory CD4+ T cells and cytomegalovirus serostatus. This table comes from immunoSEQ multiplex PCR, and its TCRdb copy is limited to in-frame clones, with some not included. Found here are under 55,000 clones, roughly 79% of them singletons; the top ten hold about 1.5%. Single viable CD3+CD4+CD8-CD45RO+ cells were sorted as the memory CD4+ T cells. Sequenced material: memory CD4+ T cells from blood. The sequence was obtained from an adult in good health and CMV-seronegative.

The chain's CDR3 is CASSPGTSREGYTF. CDR3 sequence (DNA): TGTGCCAGCAGCCCTGGGACCTCCCGCGAGGGCTACACCTTC. This chain links TRBV9 with TRBJ1-2; D is perhaps TRBD1 (5 bases). Germline V lookup: CDR1 SGDLS, CDR2 YYNGEE. Trimming shortened V by 4 bases and J by 8 bases, and 18 bases separated the two germline ends. The CDR3 length is 14 residues.